Sequencing of this T cell receptor beta chain was carried out in a study of blood T cell repertoires in COVID-19. Background on the study: COVID-19 samples collected from the United States, Italy and Spain covered acute and convalescent phases. Sample material is recorded as cDNA or gDNA derived from T cells, B-cell-depleted T cells, or PBMCs.

CDR1 is KGHDR, CDR2 SFDVKD, per germline. V was shortened by 5 bases and J by 0 bases, with 9 bases between the two germline ends. The CDR3 runs to 15 residues. Methods used by the authors: Reference gene primer amplification gave nucleated cell count estimates. Method: immunoSEQ multiplex PCR; TCRdb's copy keeps in-frame clones and lacks some. V and J calls and clone size are those listed in that table; D and trimming were worked out from the DNA. The sample has about 180,000 clones, roughly 79% seen once. The genes are TRBV24-1 and TRBJ2-2, with D perhaps matching TRBD2 (6 bases). The TCR was taken from a woman in her sixties or seventies with acute or convalescent COVID-19. The sequenced sample consisted of peripheral blood. The CDR3 DNA reads as TGTGCCACCAGTGCTACGGGGGCGAACACCGGGGAGCTGTTTTTT. This gives the protein CATSATGANTGELFF.